Described below is a single T cell receptor (beta chain) sequence and its context. Its cognate antigen is unknown. TCR beta CDR3 regions were amplified from RNA transcripts. During a first-round RT-PCR of the TCR CDR3, the HTBI primer set was used. TCRdb re-analysed the multiplex PCR reads in MiXCR, keeping a single row per CDR3 protein. The sample holds around 520,000 distinct CDR3 sequences, roughly a quarter seen once. This sample was taken from a study of T cells in Graves' hyperthyroidism and ophthalmopathy. Study-level background: Peripheral blood draws took place at initial diagnosis, ahead of any treatment. Study-wide results and caveats: Blood shared most expanded thyroid clonotypes above 0.001.

The CDR3 has 15 residues. The V end was cut by 3 bases, the J end by 0 bases, with 11 bases between. Subjects with ophthalmopathy showed a Clinical Activity Score no lower than 3, a NOSPECS grade no lower than 4, and a duration shorter than 3 months. Uncontrolled infection, other autoimmune disease, pregnancy or lactation excluded patients. The sample comprised blood. This receptor was obtained from a young woman with Graves' ophthalmopathy. The genes are TRBV12-3 or TRBV12-4 and TRBJ1-1; D perhaps matches TRBD1 (6 bases). CDR3 nucleotides: TGTGCCAGCAGTTTTACAGGGCCCATGAACACTGAAGCTTTCTTT. It encodes CASSFTGPMNTEAFF.